This T cell receptor (beta chain) was sequenced in a study of regulatory T cells in long-lasting Graves disease. Study observations and caveats: Fewer public clonotypes were shared by new patients (approximately 1,000) than by persistent patients (2,741). Favoring TRBV28, TRBJ1-2 and TRBJ2-5 was a feature seen in persistent disease.

Time point of the sample: persistent/refractory GD, antithyroid drugs over 5 years with positive TRAb. Scientists built the TCR library using RNA that was extracted from PBMCs. Patients were enrolled at an endocrinology department in Xi'an, China. Collection of peripheral blood (approximately 9 milliliters) was done using EDTA tubes. Concerning this clonotype itself: Its antigen is currently unknown. The junction departs from the called germline gene at one end, perhaps through a read error.

Building of the TCR beta libraries involved iRepertoire HTBI primers and Arm-PCR of CDR3 regions. TCRdb re-analysed the multiplex PCR reads in MiXCR, keeping a single row per CDR3 protein. The sample comprises around 510,000 distinct CDR3 sequences, under 25% of which are singletons, and about 8.3% rests with the top ten. The CDR3 contains 15 residues. Germline CDR1 MNHEY, CDR2 SVGEGT. Here the sequenced sample was peripheral blood mononuclear cells (PBMCs), taken when the disease was refractory, from a patient treated with antithyroid drugs. The rearrangement joins TRBV6-2 or TRBV6-3 to TRBJ1-4; D is unresolved. The TCR sequence derives from a female donor with Graves disease. The CDR3 bases are TGTGCCAGCAGTGACTCGAGGCGGCCGAATGAAAAACTGTTTTTT. This codes for CASSDSRRPNEKLFF.